The subject of this entry is one T cell receptor beta chain. Its antigen is as yet unknown. The data originate from a study of T cell responses to AZD1222 COVID-19 vaccine. Trimming cost V 5 bases and J 1 base, with 12 bases left between them. The CDR3 is 15 amino acids. The germline gives CDR1 LGHDT, CDR2 YNNKEL (reference sequence). Assay used: immunoSEQ multiplex PCR; TCRdb lists only in-frame clones, some missing. The table includes 200,000 to 250,000 clones, approximately 94% detected once. General observations from the study: At 160-218 and 743-854, vaccine-associated CD4 TCRs were dominant, and they spanned spike.

Sequences were derived from peripheral blood, sampled 28 days after the second dose of the MenACWY control vaccine. V and J are TRBV3-1 (or the pseudogene TRBV3-2) and TRBJ2-1; tentatively, D is TRBD2 (5 bases). The sequence derives from an adult who received the MenACWY meningococcal vaccine as a control. CDR3 in amino acids: CASSVMRVSYNEQFF. The CDR3 nucleotides read TGTGCCAGCAGCGTAATGAGGGTTTCCTACAATGAGCAGTTCTTC.